One and the same sample provided the 3 T cell receptor beta chains below, sequenced in a study of cytomegalovirus exposure and HLA in healthy donors. Here immunoSEQ multiplex PCR was the method, and the copy in TCRdb shows in-frame clones only, minus some. Of 110,000 or so clones in the sample, approximately 86% were seen once. Sequenced: PBMCs. The receptors originated from a woman aged 18-30 years in good health and CMV-seronegative.

There are a few counts of this clone. V and J are TRBV6-5 and TRBJ1-5; no firm D call. Trimming stripped 4 bases from V and 1 base from J, with 8 bases between. CDR1 is MNHEY, CDR2 SVGAGI, per germline. The CDR3 has 14 residues. This CDR3 reads CASSFRESNQPQHF. CDR3 DNA sequence: TGTGCCAGCAGTTTTCGGGAAAGCAATCAGCCCCAGCATTTT.

The V and J genes are TRBV7-9 and TRBJ2-7; D is uncertain. Trimming cost V 1 base and J 7 bases, with 14 bases left between them. The CDR3 has 14 residues. Germline lookup yields CDR1 SEHNR and CDR2 FQNEAQ (reference sequence). CDR3 in amino acids: CASSLGSTFGEQYF. The CDR3 DNA follows: TGTGCCAGCAGCTTAGGATCGACTTTTGGAGAGCAGTACTTC.

The V gene is TRBV10-3, the J gene TRBJ2-3; D possibly corresponds to TRBD1 (6 bases). V was clipped by 4 bases and J by 5 bases, with 10 bases between them. From germline, CDR1 is ENHRY and CDR2 SYGVKD. The CDR3 consists of 13 residues. CDR3 sequence: CAISAGTRDTQYF. The CDR3, as DNA: TGTGCCATCAGTGCCGGGACACGAGATACGCAGTATTTT.